This T cell receptor beta chain was recorded in a study of graft-versus-host responses after intestinal transplantation (dated by TCRdb to the early 2020s). Notes on the research overall: Recipients received multivisceral, liver-intestinal, or isolated intestinal transplants. A peak of at least 4% donor T cells among recipient peripheral blood mononuclear cells was the definition used for donor T cell macrochimerism. Alloreactive clones were identified by sequencing pre-transplant mixed lymphocyte reaction products and comparing them with unstimulated pre-transplant donor and recipient T cells. Graft-versus-host and host-versus-graft alloreactive T cell clones were tracked in the graft, circulation and bone marrow after intestinal transplantation using bulk TCR-beta CDR3 sequencing. Rather than being sequenced by the commercial service, samples from a few later patients were sequenced in-house on an Illumina MiSeq and processed with MiXCR. The cohort enrolled about two dozen intestinal transplant recipients including one retransplant, and a few patients lacking pretransplant specimens were excluded. Anti-thymocyte globulin induction was given to all recipients, followed by maintenance tacrolimus and steroids for two to four years.

The germline V gene sets CDR1 to SGHTA and CDR2 to FQGNSA. Reading from cysteine to phenylalanine, the CDR3 counts 15 amino acids. Of all the DNA, just the CDR3 is kept, 45 bases in frame from base 1. V gives up 5 bases and J gives up 5 bases, and the segment between their germline ends measures 13 bases. To prepare the library, the immunoSEQ multiplex PCR assay was applied. For most patients, genomic DNA was isolated with the Qiagen DNeasy Blood and Tissue Kit and shipped frozen to Adaptive Biotechnologies for TCR sequencing. High-throughput TCR-beta CDR3 sequencing of genomic DNA from most patients was performed by Adaptive Biotechnologies. In the source study's methods: TCR sequencing data were retrieved from Adaptive's ImmunoSEQ software for 15 to 20 patients, whereas a few other patients were processed with MiXCR and VDJtools. To correct CD4 versus CD8 sorting errors, sequences present in both subsets at a frequency ratio below 5:1 were removed. CDR3 nucleotide sequences shared between donor and recipient were removed because the origin of such sequences could not be assigned. To be classed as alloreactive, a clone needed at least 2-fold expansion over unstimulated cells and a minimum CFSE-low frequency of 0.002% (template counts) or 0.001% (read counts). A clone was considered mappable if detected in the sequenced pre-transplant spleen, lymph node, or MLR CFSE-low populations of the donor or recipient. Cumulative frequency of alloreactive clones was calculated as a percentage of all sequences weighted by copy number. TCRdb took this table from immuneACCESS and kept in-frame rearrangements with V and J called. Such tables lack part of the clones; where checked against another copy, unresolved V genes explain under half of the gap, and the rest is unexplained. V and J calls plus clone size are reproduced from that table; the DNA served to infer D and trimming. For this sample there are about 97,000 clones; roughly 91% appear just once. The top ten clones comprise roughly 0.17% of the sample.

The time point label, as the study defines it: cells obtained before transplantation from donor or recipient. CD3+CD4+ and CD3+CD8+ populations were FACS-sorted from unstimulated pre-transplant donor and recipient cells taken from spleen or lymph nodes. On this clone itself: Its antigen remains undetermined. Nothing much larger sits one base from this clone, and base qualities are not available.

General study outcomes and caveats: GvH clones were found in recipient bone marrow, and some of the GvH clones appeared earlier in ileal mucosa or blood, which is consistent with an intestinal mucosal origin. The conclusions were limited by the relatively low number and heterogeneity of the intestinal transplant patients. Patients with donor T cell macrochimerism had high GvH to HvG T cell clonal ratios in their allografts. Early after transplant, peak levels of circulating GvH clones were found to be associated with declines in HvG clones.

This clonotype was sampled from a human donor who was the organ donor for an intestinal transplant. The sample here was unstimulated CD4+ T cells sorted from spleen or lymph node cells, taken before transplant. The V and J genes are TRBV7-2 and TRBJ1-6; matching of 6 bases hints at TRBD1 as the D gene. The CDR3 loop reads CASSTNHRDNSPLHF. Read as DNA, the sequence is TGTGCCAGCAGCACCAACCACAGGGATAATTCACCCCTCCACTTT.